This record concerns one T cell receptor beta chain sequence. The antigen is not known. These data originate in a study of glioma-infiltrating T cells. Study-wide results and limits: Patients with low tissue-blood divergence carried a signature set of shared blood CDR3 motifs.

Germline CDR1 SGHTS, CDR2 YDEGEE. This CDR3 is built from 13 residues. V lost 4 bases and J 5 bases, leaving 13 bases between the germline ends. Using RNA template, CDR3s of TCR alpha and beta were amplified with iRepertoire arm-PCR. Via MiXCR, TCRdb re-called the multiplex PCR reads, giving one row per CDR3 protein. The sample lists 300,000 to 450,000 distinct CDR3 sequences, around 38% seen once, with around 11% in the top ten. What was sequenced was glioma tissue, nonneoplastic brain tissue, or PBMCs (not recorded which). The J gene is TRBJ2-7, the V gene TRBV5-8; no clear D. This clonotype was sampled from a human donor with low-grade glioma or glioblastoma, undergoing nonglioma brain surgery, or in good health (not recorded which). The CDR3 spells CASSQGVTHEQYF. CDR3 nucleotides: TGTGCCAGCAGCCAAGGCGTCACCCACGAGCAGTACTTC.